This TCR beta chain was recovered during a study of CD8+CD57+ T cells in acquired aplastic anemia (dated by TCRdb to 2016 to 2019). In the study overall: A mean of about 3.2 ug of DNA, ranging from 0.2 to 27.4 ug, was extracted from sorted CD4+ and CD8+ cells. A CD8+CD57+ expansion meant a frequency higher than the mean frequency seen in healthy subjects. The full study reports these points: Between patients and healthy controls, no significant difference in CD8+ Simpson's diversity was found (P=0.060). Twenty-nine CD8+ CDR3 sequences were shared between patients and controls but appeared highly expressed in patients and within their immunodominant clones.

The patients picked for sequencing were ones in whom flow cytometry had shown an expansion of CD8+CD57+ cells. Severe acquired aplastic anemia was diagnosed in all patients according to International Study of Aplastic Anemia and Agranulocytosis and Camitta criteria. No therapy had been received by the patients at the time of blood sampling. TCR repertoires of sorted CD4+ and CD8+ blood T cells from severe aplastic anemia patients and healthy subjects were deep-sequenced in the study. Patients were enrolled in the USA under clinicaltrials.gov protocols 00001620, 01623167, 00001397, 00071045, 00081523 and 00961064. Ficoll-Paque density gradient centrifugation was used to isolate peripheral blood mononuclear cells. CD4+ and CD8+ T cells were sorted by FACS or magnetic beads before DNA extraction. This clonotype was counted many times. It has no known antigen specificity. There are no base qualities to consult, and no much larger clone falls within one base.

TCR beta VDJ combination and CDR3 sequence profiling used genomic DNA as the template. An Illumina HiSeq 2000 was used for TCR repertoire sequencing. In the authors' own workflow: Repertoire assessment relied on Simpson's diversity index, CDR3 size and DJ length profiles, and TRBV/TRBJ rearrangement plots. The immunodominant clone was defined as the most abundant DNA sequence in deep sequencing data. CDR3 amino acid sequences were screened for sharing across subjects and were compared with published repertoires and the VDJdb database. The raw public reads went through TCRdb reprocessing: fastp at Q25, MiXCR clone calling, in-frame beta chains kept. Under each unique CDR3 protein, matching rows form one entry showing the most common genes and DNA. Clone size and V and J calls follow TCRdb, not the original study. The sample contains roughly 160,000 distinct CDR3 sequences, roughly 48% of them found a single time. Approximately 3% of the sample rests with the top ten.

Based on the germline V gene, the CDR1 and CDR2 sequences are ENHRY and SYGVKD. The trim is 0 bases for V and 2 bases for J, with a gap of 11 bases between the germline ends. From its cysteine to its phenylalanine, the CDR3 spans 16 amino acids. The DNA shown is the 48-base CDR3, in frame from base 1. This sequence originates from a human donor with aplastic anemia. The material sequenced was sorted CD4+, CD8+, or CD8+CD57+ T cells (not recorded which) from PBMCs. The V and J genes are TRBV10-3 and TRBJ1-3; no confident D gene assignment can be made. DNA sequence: TGTGCCATCAGTGAGTCCGTGGGAGGGACTGGAAACACCATATATTTT. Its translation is CAISESVGGTGNTIYF.